This T cell receptor beta chain was obtained from a study of graft-versus-host responses after intestinal transplantation. Looking at the study overall: Multivisceral, liver-intestinal, or isolated intestinal transplants were received by the recipients. Every one of the recipients received anti-thymocyte globulin induction and afterwards took tacrolimus and steroids for about 3 years. Study-wide points: Recipient marrow contained GvH clones, some of which appeared first in ileum or blood. Those patients showing graft-donor T cell macrochimerism displayed high graft-versus-host to host-versus-graft clonal ratios in allografts.

On this clone: Its matching antigen is unknown.

Profiling relied on immunoSEQ multiplex PCR, and the TCRdb table lists in-frame clones only, not all of them. The sample holds under 30,000 clones, approximately 93% seen once. This material consisted of PBMCs, taken 18 days after transplant. The receptor's source is a human patient who received an intestinal transplant, so some T cells may come from the graft donor.

The CDR3 DNA reads TGTGCCAGCAGCTTCTTTCAGGAGAACACTGAAGCTTTCTTT. Protein: CASSFFQENTEAFF. The chain uses TRBV5-5 and TRBJ1-1; D is unclear. Per the germline V gene, CDR1 is SGHKS and CDR2 is YYEKEE (reference sequence). The CDR3 is 14 amino acids. Trimming took 2 bases from V and 1 from J, leaving 9 bases between them. Drawing the rest from reference TRBV5-5 and TRBJ1-1, the complete variable domain is DAGVTQSPTHLIKTRGQQVTLRCSPISGHKSVSWYQQVLGQGPQFIFQYYEKEERGRGNFPDRFSARQFPNYSSELNVNALLLGDSALYLCASSFFQENTEAFFGQGTRLTVV.